The next 18 T cell receptor beta chains were all read from a single sample in a study of blood T cells in healthy people across ages. Primed by a sample-barcoded 5' primer and a J-beta primer mix, a second PCR proceeded for roughly 6 to 12 cycles. In TCRdb, the 5' RACE reads were re-called with MiXCR into one record per CDR3 protein. Here the sample spans 630,000 or so distinct CDR3 sequences, around 31% being singletons. Source material: blood. These TCRs come from a woman of 80 years or more in good health.

About this clonotype: This may arise from a read error, as a much more abundant clone is one base away. The chain has TRBV12-3 or TRBV12-4 and TRBJ1-6; perhaps TRBD1 as D (5 bases). The CDR3 extends over 12 amino acids. Trimming took 10 bases from V and 10 from J, leaving 14 bases between them. The CDR3 bases are TGTGCCAACAGGAGGGAAGGATCACCCCTCCACTTT. The encoded protein is CANRREGSPLHF.

This clonotype appeared many times. A much more abundant neighbour one base away suggests this may be a read error. The chain recombines TRBV7-3 with TRBJ2-5, with 8 bases lining up with TRBD2. V was pared by 4 bases and J by 11 bases, with 21 bases of the junction left unmatched. The germline V gene has CDR1 SGHTA and CDR2 FQGTGA. The CDR3 runs to 17 residues. This CDR3 reads CASSSQGRGASYNEQYF. CDR3 nucleotide sequence: TGTGCCAGCAGCTCCCAGGGGCGGGGGGCCTCTTACAATGAGCAGTACTTC.

Turning to this clonotype: This may arise from a read error, as a much more abundant clone is one base away. The chain employs TRBV4-2 and TRBJ1-5; the match to TRBD1 covers 9 bases. Germline V gene sequence: CDR1 LGHNA, CDR2 YNFKEQ. The CDR3 has 15 amino acids. The CDR3 loop is CACSQATGGGQPQHF. Here the CDR3 DNA reads TGTGCCTGCAGCCAGGCTACAGGGGGCGGTCAGCCCCAGCATTTT.

This clonotype was seen repeatedly, ten times or more. V and J are TRBV2 and TRBJ1-1, with D perhaps TRBD1 (5 bases). Germline V gene data show CDR1 as SNHLY and CDR2 as FYNNEI. There are 13 residues in the CDR3. The V gene lost 4 bases and the J gene lost 3 bases, with 9 bases spanning the gap. The CDR3 region has the DNA TGTGCCAGCAGTGTAGGCAGGGACACTGAAGCTTTCTTT. Translating gives CASSVGRDTEAFF.

Concerning this clonotype itself: A much larger clone sits a single nucleotide away, making a read error possible. The chain recombines TRBV7-3 with TRBJ2-1, with a possible D match to TRBD1 (6 bases). Germline V CDR1 and CDR2: SGHTA, FQGTGA. V lost 2 bases and J lost 13, with 24 bases in between. The CDR3 is 16 amino acids. Here the CDR3 reads CASSLLGAPPGETQFF. The CDR3 DNA reads as TGTGCCAGCAGCTTATTGGGGGCCCCGCCCGGAGAGACCCAGTTCTTC.

The chain has TRBV29-1 and TRBJ2-5; D remains unclear. Germline V gives CDR1 SQVTM, CDR2 ANQGSEA. V lost 0 bases and J lost 3, with 5 bases in between. The CDR3 is made up of 12 amino acids. CDR3 bases: TGCAGCGTTGAAGAAGGGAAAGAGACCCAGTACTTC. This gives the protein CSVEEGKETQYF.

Regarding this clonotype: The junction differs from germline at one of its ends, possibly a read error. The rearrangement joins TRBV5-1 to TRBJ2-3; maybe TRBD2 (6 bases). The CDR3 is 14 amino acids. The germline V gene encodes CDR1 SGHRS and CDR2 YFSETQ. The CDR3 reads CAGSFQRGTDTQYF. The CDR3 nucleotides read TGCGCCGGCAGCTTCCAGCGGGGCACAGATACGCAGTATTTT.

This clonotype was observed at least ten times. The gene calls are TRBV2 and TRBJ2-5; 8 bases are a match to TRBD1. Unmatched junction bases numbered 3, after V lost 4 bases and J lost 5 bases. CDR1 and CDR2 from the germline V gene are SNHLY and FYNNEI. CDR3 length: 13 amino acids. CDR3 DNA: TGTGCCAGCAGTGGGACAGGGTACGAGACCCAGTACTTC. Protein product: CASSGTGYETQYF. Full variable domain (remainder filled in from reference TRBV2 and TRBJ2-5): EPEVTQTPSHQVTQMGQEVILRCVPISNHLYFYWYRQILGQKVEFLVSFYNNEISEKSEIFDDQFSVERPDGSNFTLKIRSTKLEDSAMYFCASSGTGYETQYFGPGTRLLVL.

The chain combines TRBV5-1 with TRBJ2-1; TRBD2 is a possible D gene (5 bases). CDR1 and CDR2 from the germline V gene are SGHRS and YFSETQ. The CDR3 runs 16 residues. V lost 0 bases, J lost 0 bases, and 10 bases lay in between. The CDR3, as DNA: TGCGCCAGCAGCTTGGAATCGGGATTCTCCTACAATGAGCAGTTCTTC. This gives the protein CASSLESGFSYNEQFF.

This clonotype was counted a few times. The rearrangement links TRBV6-6 to TRBJ1-1; 7 bases are shared with TRBD1. Germline CDR1 is MNHNY and CDR2 is SVGAGI (reference sequence). V was pared by 0 bases and J by 0 bases, with 7 bases of the junction left unmatched. The CDR3 is 17 residues long. The CDR3 spells CASSYSTGPGLNTEAFF. DNA of the CDR3: TGTGCCAGCAGTTACTCGACAGGGCCGGGATTGAACACTGAAGCTTTCTTT.

This chain joins TRBV6-1 and TRBJ2-7, with D maybe TRBD2 (6 bases). The CDR3 consists of 14 residues. Trimming left V 5 bases short and J 2 bases short, with 13 bases between. In germline, CDR1 is MNHNS, CDR2 SASEGT. The chain's CDR3 is CASSRGGEPYEQYF. The CDR3 region has the DNA TGTGCCAGCAGTCGAGGAGGGGAGCCCTACGAGCAGTACTTC.

Remarks on this clonotype: At one boundary the junction diverges from the germline segment, which might be a read error. The rearrangement uses TRBV7-2 and TRBJ1-5, with D tentatively TRBD1 (6 bases). The CDR3 length is 16 residues. CDR1 and CDR2 (germline): SGHTA, FQGNSA. CDR3 amino acids: CAGSPARGGGNQPQHF. CDR3 DNA: TGTGCCGGCAGCCCTGCTCGGGGGGGCGGGAATCAGCCCCAGCATTTT.

The table lists this clonotype with many counts. J is TRBJ2-4 and V is TRBV20-1, with D maybe TRBD2 (6 bases). V lost 6 bases and J lost 6, with 18 bases in between. Germline CDR1 DFQATT, CDR2 SNEGSKA (reference sequence). The length of the CDR3 is 14 residues. CDR3 residues: CSAPSPSAVNIQYF. The CDR3 nucleotides read TGCAGTGCCCCCTCACCTAGCGCGGTAAACATTCAGTACTTC.

This clonotype was found many times. The V gene is TRBV10-3, the J gene TRBJ2-7; D is unresolved. Germline V gene data show CDR1 as ENHRY and CDR2 as SYGVKD. The CDR3 runs to 14 residues. Trimming pared 3 bases from V and 0 bases from J, leaving 9 bases between. CDR3 DNA: TGTGCCATCAGTGATCTAAGCTACTCCTACGAGCAGTACTTC. Its translation: CAISDLSYSYEQYF.

The rearrangement uses TRBV30 and TRBJ2-5; 7 bases map to TRBD2. Germline V gives CDR1 GTSNPN, CDR2 SVGIG (reference sequence). Trimming at V came to 2 bases and at J to 2 bases, leaving 8 bases not matched to a gene. The CDR3 totals 15 residues. The CDR3 here is CAWSPSRRGQETQYF. CDR3 bases: TGTGCCTGGAGTCCCTCCCGGCGGGGGCAAGAGACCCAGTACTTC.

This chain joins TRBV6-5 and TRBJ1-2, with TRBD1 matching 10 bases. CDR1 MNHEY and CDR2 SVGAGI come from the germline V gene. Germline trimming cut 6 bases from V and 7 bases from J; bases unmatched to any gene: 14. There are 16 residues in the CDR3. This chain's CDR3 is CASSQGGQGNGCGYTF. Written as DNA, the CDR3 is TGTGCCAGCAGCCAAGGGGGACAGGGGAACGGCTGTGGCTACACCTTC.

This clonotype turned up a few times. Possible read error: a much larger clone is one base away. The V call is TRBV7-3, the J call TRBJ2-7; 8 bases match TRBD1. Germline V gene sequence: CDR1 SGHTA, CDR2 FQGTGA. CDR3 length: 16 residues. The V gene end was trimmed by 3 bases and the J gene end by 7 bases; junction bases not matched to a gene: 14. The DNA for the CDR3 is TGTGCCAGCAGCTTGTTACCGGGACAGGTCTACAATGAGCAGTACTTC. Protein product: CASSLLPGQVYNEQYF.

This clonotype was picked up many times. The chain is built from TRBV6-4 and TRBJ2-1; 8 bases align to TRBD2. Germline trimming cut 0 bases from V and 4 bases from J; bases unmatched to any gene: 5. The CDR3 covers 16 residues. From germline, CDR1 is MRHNA and CDR2 SNTAGT. The CDR3 sequence: CASSDSAGGAYNEQFF. The CDR3 DNA reads TGTGCCAGCAGTGACTCGGCCGGGGGGGCGTACAATGAGCAGTTCTTC.